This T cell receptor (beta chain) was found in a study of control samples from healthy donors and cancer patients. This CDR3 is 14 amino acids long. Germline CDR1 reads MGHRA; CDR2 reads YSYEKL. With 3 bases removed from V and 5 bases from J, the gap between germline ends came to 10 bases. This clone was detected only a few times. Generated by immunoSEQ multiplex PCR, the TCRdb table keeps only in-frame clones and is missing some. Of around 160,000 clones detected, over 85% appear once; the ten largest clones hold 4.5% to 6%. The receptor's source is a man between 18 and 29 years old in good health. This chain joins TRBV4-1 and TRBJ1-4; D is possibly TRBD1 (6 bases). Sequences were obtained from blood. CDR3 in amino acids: CASSQGTSNEKLFF. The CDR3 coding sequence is TGCGCCAGCAGCCAGGGGACATCGAATGAAAAACTGTTTTTT.